Below, 16 T cell receptor beta chains from the same sample are listed, as sequenced in a study of shared clonotypes between healthy human individuals (dated by TCRdb to 2020 to 2021). The library was made by the immunoSEQ multiplex PCR assay. TCRdb stores this immuneACCESS table with in-frame sequences only. Part of the clones is absent; in the studies checked, under half of the shortfall reflects unresolved V genes, and no reason is known for the rest. A total of over 700,000 clones appear in this sample, roughly 72% of them only once. The leading ten clones occupy over 1.5% of the sample. The specimen sequenced was memory CD4+ T cells sorted from blood. The cell subset or site label corresponds to: CD45RA-negative fraction. The receptor set was obtained from a woman under 40 in good health.

This chain connects TRBV28 to TRBJ2-5; 15 nucleotides agree with TRBD2. V lost 10 bases to trimming and J lost 5 bases; unmatched junction nucleotides: 5. The CDR3 has 14 residues. Germline-derived CDR1 and CDR2 are MDHEN and SYDVKM. The CDR3 is CATRTSGRGETQYF. CDR3 bases: TGTGCCACGCGGACTAGCGGGAGGGGGGAGACCCAGTACTTC.

This chain uses TRBV30 with TRBJ2-5, with 9 nucleotides matching TRBD1. Germline loops: CDR1 GTSNPN, CDR2 SVGIG (reference sequence). The CDR3 runs 13 residues. V lost 5 bases, J lost 7 bases, and 8 bases stayed unmatched. The CDR3 loop is CAWEQGAGGTQYF. CDR3 DNA: TGTGCCTGGGAACAGGGGGCAGGTGGGACCCAGTACTTC. The complete variable domain, with remaining parts taken from reference TRBV30 and TRBJ2-5, reads SQTIHQWPATLVQPVGSPLSLECTVEGTSNPNLYWYRQAAGRGLQLLFYSVGIGQISSEVPQNLSASRPQDRQFILSSKKLLLSDSGFYLCAWEQGAGGTQYFGPGTRLLVL.

The chain couples TRBV6-6 to TRBJ1-5, with D uncertain. Germline CDR1 is MNHNY and CDR2 is SVGAGI (reference sequence). Trimming pared 0 bases from V and 3 bases from J, leaving 12 bases between. The CDR3 contains 16 residues. The CDR3, as DNA: TGTGCCAGCAGTTACTCGAGGCAGGCGCTCAATCAGCCCCAGCATTTT. This translates into CASSYSRQALNQPQHF.

A remark on this clone: This specimen includes other DNA sequences encoding the same CDR3. V gene TRBV2 combines with J gene TRBJ2-6; D unresolved. Trimming shortened V by 6 bases and J by 0 bases, and 6 bases separated the two germline ends. Germline V gene lookup returns CDR1 SNHLY and CDR2 FYNNEI. The CDR3 length is 14 residues. CDR3: CASRLVSGANVLTF. Written as DNA, the CDR3 is TGTGCCAGCAGGCTGGTCTCTGGGGCCAACGTCCTGACTTTC.

The chain is built from TRBV28 and TRBJ2-7; no definite D call. The germline V gene encodes CDR1 MDHEN and CDR2 SYDVKM. The CDR3 totals 13 residues. V dropped 7 bases and J dropped 6 bases, with 16 bases sitting between them. CDR3 loop: CASILSGPGEQYF. CDR3 nucleotides: TGTGCCAGCATCTTATCCGGACCCGGCGAGCAGTACTTC.

Concerning this clone: This sample also contains other DNA sequences that code for the same CDR3. This chain connects TRBV5-1 to TRBJ2-1, with D possibly TRBD1 on 5 matching bases. Trimming removed 0 bases from V and 3 bases from J, with 7 bases in between. Per germline, CDR1 SGHRS and CDR2 YFSETQ. The CDR3 consists of 14 residues. As DNA, the CDR3 is TGCGCCAGCAGCTTGGGGGGCGACTACAATGAGCAGTTCTTC. Protein sequence: CASSLGGDYNEQFF.

The chain couples TRBV7-2 to TRBJ2-5, with D possibly being TRBD1 (6 bases). The CDR3 is 15 amino acids. From germline, CDR1 is SGHTA and CDR2 FQGNSA. V lost 2 bases, J lost 3 bases, and 13 bases lay in between. This CDR3 reads CASSLSPGQEETQYF. CDR3 DNA sequence: TGTGCCAGCAGCTTATCCCCGGGACAAGAAGAGACCCAGTACTTC.

This clone occurred once. V gene TRBV19 combines with J gene TRBJ1-2; D possibly corresponds to TRBD1 (5 bases). CDR1 is LNHDA, CDR2 SQIVND, per germline (reference sequence). V was shortened by 5 bases and J by 2 bases, with 9 bases between the two germline ends. This CDR3 is 13 amino acids long. The CDR3 DNA is TGTGCCAGTAGTTCGCAGGGAAACTATGGCTACACCTTC. Amino acids: CASSSQGNYGYTF.

The CDR3 here is CASSLLGRMVNYGYTF. For the CDR3, the DNA is TGTGCCAGCAGTTTATTGGGCAGGATGGTTAACTATGGCTACACCTTC. The chain combines TRBV28 with TRBJ1-2; D remains ambiguous. The CDR3 sequence is 16 residues long. V lost 1 base and J lost 1, with 13 bases in between. Germline values: CDR1 MDHEN, CDR2 SYDVKM.

This clone occurred a few times. CDR3 sequence: CASSKSRGIAKNIQYF. The CDR3 DNA follows: TGTGCCAGCAGTAAAAGCAGGGGGATAGCCAAAAACATTCAGTACTTC. V usage is TRBV2 and J usage is TRBJ2-4; 7 bases match TRBD1. Germline CDR1 is SNHLY and CDR2 is FYNNEI. The J segment lost 0 bases and the V segment lost 5 bases, leaving 7 bases of the junction unmatched. The CDR3 extends over 16 amino acids.

This sequence joins TRBV7-8 and TRBJ1-2, with D perhaps matching TRBD1 (5 bases). V was cut by 5 bases and J by 4 bases, with 11 bases left in between. CDR1 and CDR2 from the germline V gene are SGHVS and FQNEAQ. The CDR3 extends over 13 amino acids. CDR3 DNA sequence: TGTGCCAGCAGCATCGGACATTCCTATGGCTACACCTTC. It translates to CASSIGHSYGYTF.

The chain couples TRBV5-6 to TRBJ1-1; 7 nucleotides line up with TRBD1. The CDR3 covers 14 residues. Trimming at V came to 0 bases and at J to 4 bases, leaving 3 bases not matched to a gene. CDR1 and CDR2 (germline): SGHDT, YYEEEE. CDR3 sequence reads: CASSLVQGGTEAFF. The CDR3 nucleotides are TGTGCCAGCAGCTTGGTGCAGGGGGGCACTGAAGCTTTCTTT.

V usage is TRBV11-2 and J usage is TRBJ2-7, with 7 bases aligning to TRBD2. CDR1 is SGHAT, CDR2 FQNNGV, per germline. The CDR3 contains 15 residues. J was trimmed by 5 bases and V by 1 base; bases with no gene match: 8. CDR3: CASSLGGGTYHEQYF. The CDR3 nucleotides read TGTGCCAGCAGCTTAGGGGGGGGAACTTACCACGAGCAGTACTTC.

V gene TRBV28 combines with J gene TRBJ2-7, with D perhaps matching TRBD1 or TRBD2 (5 bases each). Germline V lookup: CDR1 MDHEN, CDR2 SYDVKM. The ends were cut back, 8 bases at V and 9 bases at J, with 11 bases in the middle. The CDR3 is made up of 10 amino acids. The CDR3 here is CASGQRGQYF. The CDR3 DNA follows: TGTGCCAGCGGTCAGAGGGGGCAGTACTTC.

Details on this clone: A much larger clone is a single base away; this may be a read error. The chain combines TRBV5-1 with TRBJ2-3; no clear D. This CDR3 contains 13 residues. Deletions cut 3 bases from V and 0 bases from J, with 5 bases between. Germline values: CDR1 SGHRS, CDR2 YFSETQ. DNA for the CDR3: TGCGCCAGCAGCTACGACAGCACAGATACGCAGTATTTT. Translated, it gives CASSYDSTDTQYF.

This chain links TRBV19 with TRBJ2-2; D uncertain. The CDR3 sequence is 14 residues long. V was trimmed by 4 bases and J by 0 bases, leaving 6 bases between them. Germline V gene sequence: CDR1 LNHDA, CDR2 SQIVND (reference sequence). CDR3 DNA sequence: TGTGCCAGTAGTAGAGTGACGAACACCGGGGAGCTGTTTTTT. This codes for CASSRVTNTGELFF.